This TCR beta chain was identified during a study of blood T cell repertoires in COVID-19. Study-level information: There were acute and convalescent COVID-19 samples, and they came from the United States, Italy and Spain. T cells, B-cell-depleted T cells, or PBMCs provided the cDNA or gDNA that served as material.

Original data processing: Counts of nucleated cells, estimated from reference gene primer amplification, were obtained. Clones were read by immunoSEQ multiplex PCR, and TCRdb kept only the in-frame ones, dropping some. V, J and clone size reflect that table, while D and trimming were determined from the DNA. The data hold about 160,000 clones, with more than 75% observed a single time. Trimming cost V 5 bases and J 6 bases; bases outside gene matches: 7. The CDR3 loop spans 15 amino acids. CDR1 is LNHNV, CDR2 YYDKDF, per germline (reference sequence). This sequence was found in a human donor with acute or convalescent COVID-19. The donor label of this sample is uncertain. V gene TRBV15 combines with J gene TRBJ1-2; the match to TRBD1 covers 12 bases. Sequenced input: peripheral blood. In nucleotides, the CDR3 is TGTGCCACCAGCGCCGGGACAGGGGGCCAGCATGGCTACACCTTC. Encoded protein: CATSAGTGGQHGYTF.